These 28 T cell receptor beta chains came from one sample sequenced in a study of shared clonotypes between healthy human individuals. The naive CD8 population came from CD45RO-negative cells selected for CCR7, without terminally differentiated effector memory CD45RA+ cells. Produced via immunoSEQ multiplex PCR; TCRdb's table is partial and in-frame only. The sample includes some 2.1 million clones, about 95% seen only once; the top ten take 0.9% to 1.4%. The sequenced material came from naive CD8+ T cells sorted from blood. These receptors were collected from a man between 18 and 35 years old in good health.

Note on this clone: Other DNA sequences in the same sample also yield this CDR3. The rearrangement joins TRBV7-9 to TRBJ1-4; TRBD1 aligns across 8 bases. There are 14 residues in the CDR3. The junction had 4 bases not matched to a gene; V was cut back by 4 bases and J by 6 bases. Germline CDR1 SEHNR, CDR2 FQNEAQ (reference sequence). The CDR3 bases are TGTGCCAGCAGCTCTGGACAGGGTGATGAAAAACTGTTTTTT. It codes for CASSSGQGDEKLFF.

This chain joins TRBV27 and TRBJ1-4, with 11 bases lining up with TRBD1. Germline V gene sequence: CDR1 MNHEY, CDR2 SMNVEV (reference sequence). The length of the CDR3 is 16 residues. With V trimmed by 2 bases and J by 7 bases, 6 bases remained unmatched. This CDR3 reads CASSLGTGGVVEKLFF. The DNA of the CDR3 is TGTGCCAGCAGTTTAGGGACAGGGGGAGTTGTTGAAAAACTGTTTTTT. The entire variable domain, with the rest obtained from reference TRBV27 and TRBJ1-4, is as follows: EAQVTQNPRYLITVTGKKLTVTCSQNMNHEYMSWYRQDPGLGLRQIYYSMNVEVTDKGDVPEGYKVSRKEKRNFPLILESPSPNQTSLYFCASSLGTGGVVEKLFFGSGTQLSVL.

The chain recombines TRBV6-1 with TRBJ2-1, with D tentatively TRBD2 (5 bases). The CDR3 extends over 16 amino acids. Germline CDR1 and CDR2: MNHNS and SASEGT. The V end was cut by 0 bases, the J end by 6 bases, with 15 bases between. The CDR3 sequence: CASSEALEGVGNEQFF. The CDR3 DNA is TGTGCCAGCAGTGAAGCGCTTGAGGGAGTAGGCAATGAGCAGTTCTTC.

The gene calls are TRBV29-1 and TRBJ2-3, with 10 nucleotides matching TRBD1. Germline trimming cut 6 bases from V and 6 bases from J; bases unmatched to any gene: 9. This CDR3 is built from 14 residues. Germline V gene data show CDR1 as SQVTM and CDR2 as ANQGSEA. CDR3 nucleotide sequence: TGCAGCGTGGCCGGGACAGGGGTTATTGATACGCAGTATTTT. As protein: CSVAGTGVIDTQYF.

The CDR3 loop reads CASSPQGKYEQYF. In DNA form, the CDR3 reads TGTGCCAGCAGTCCACAGGGGAAGTACGAGCAGTACTTC. The chain recombines TRBV27 with TRBJ2-7; 7 positions match TRBD1. J lost 4 bases, V lost 5 bases, and 5 bases had no gene match. Germline CDR1 reads MNHEY; CDR2 reads SMNVEV (reference sequence). This CDR3 contains 13 residues.

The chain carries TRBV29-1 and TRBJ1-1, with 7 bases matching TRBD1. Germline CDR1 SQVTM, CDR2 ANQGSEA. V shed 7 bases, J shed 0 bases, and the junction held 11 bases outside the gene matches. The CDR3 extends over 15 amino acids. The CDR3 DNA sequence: TGCAGCGCTAAAGGGACAGCCACTATGAACACTGAAGCTTTCTTT. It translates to CSAKGTATMNTEAFF.

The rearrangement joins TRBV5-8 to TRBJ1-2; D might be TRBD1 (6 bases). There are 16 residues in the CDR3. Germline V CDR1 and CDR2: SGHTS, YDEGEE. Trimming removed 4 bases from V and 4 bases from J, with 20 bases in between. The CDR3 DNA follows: TGTGCCAGCAGCCCTACTACAGGGAAAGAGGCCTATGGCTACACCTTC. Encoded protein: CASSPTTGKEAYGYTF.

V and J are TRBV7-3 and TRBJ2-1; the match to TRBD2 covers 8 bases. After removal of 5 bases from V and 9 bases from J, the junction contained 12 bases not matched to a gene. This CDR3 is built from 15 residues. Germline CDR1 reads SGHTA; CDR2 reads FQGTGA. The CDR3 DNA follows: TGTGCCAGCAGCCCCGAAACCGGGACTAGATCTGAGCAGTTCTTC. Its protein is CASSPETGTRSEQFF.

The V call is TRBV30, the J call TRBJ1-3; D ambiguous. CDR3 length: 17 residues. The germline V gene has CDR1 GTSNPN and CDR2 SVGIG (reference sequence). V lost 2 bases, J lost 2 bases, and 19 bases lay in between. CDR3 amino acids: CAWSLVLPAGAGNTIYF. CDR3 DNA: TGTGCCTGGAGTTTAGTTCTCCCCGCGGGTGCTGGAAACACCATATATTTT.

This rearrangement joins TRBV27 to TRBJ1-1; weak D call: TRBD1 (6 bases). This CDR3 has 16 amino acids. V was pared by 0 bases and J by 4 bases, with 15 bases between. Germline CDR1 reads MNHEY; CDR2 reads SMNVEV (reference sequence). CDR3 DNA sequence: TGTGCCAGCAGTTTATCCTTCCCTCTAGGGGGCACTGAAGCTTTCTTT. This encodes CASSLSFPLGGTEAFF.

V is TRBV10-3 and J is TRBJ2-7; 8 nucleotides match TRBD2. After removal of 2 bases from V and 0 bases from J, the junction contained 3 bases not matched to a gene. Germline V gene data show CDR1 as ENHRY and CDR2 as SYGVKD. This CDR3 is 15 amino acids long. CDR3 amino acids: CAISEPGGVSYEQYF. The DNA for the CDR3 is TGTGCCATCAGTGAGCCGGGGGGGGTCTCCTACGAGCAGTACTTC.

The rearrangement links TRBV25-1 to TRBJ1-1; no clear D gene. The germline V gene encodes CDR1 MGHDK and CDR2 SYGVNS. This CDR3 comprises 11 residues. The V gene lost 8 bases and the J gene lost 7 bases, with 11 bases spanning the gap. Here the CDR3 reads CASGGVYEAFF. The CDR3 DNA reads TGTGCCAGCGGTGGGGTTTATGAAGCTTTCTTT.

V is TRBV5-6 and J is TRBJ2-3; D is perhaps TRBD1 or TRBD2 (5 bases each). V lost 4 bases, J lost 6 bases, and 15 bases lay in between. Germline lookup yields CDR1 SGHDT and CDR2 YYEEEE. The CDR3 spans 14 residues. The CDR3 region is CASSQGAPADTQYF. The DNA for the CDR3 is TGTGCCAGCAGCCAGGGAGCTCCTGCGGATACGCAGTATTTT. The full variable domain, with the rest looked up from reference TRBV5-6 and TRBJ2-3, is DAGVTQSPTHLIKTRGQQVTLRCSPKSGHDTVSWYQQALGQGPQFIFQYYEEEERQRGNFPDRFSGHQFPNYSSELNVNALLLGDSALYLCASSQGAPADTQYFGPGTRLTVL.

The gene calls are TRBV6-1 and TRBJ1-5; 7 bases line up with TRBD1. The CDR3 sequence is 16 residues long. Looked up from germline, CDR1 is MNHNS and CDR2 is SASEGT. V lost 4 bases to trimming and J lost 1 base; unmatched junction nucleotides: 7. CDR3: CASSALTGLSNQPQHF. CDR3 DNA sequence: TGTGCCAGCAGTGCACTGACAGGGCTCAGCAATCAGCCCCAGCATTTT.

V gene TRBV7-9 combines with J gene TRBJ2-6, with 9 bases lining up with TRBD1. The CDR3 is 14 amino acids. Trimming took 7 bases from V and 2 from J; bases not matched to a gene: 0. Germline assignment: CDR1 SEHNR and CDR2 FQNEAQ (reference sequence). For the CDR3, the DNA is TGTGCCAGCAACAGGGGGCCTGGGGCCAACGTCCTGACTTTC. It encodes CASNRGPGANVLTF.

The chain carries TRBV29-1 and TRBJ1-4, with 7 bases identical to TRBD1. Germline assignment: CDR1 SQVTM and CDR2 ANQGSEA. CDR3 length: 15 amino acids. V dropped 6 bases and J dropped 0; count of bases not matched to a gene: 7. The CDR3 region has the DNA TGCAGCGTGCCAGGGGGTCCGGCAACTAATGAAAAACTGTTTTTT. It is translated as CSVPGGPATNEKLFF.

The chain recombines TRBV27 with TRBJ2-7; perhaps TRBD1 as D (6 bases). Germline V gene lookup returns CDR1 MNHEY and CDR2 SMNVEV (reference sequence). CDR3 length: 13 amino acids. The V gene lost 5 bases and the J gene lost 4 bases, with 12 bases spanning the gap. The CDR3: CASSVNRVYEQYF. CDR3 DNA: TGTGCCAGCAGTGTCAACAGGGTTTACGAGCAGTACTTC.

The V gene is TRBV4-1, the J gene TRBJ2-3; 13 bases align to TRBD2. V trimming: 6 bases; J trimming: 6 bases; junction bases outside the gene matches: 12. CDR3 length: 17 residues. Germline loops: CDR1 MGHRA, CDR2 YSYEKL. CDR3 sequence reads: CASSLKPGLAGWDTQYF. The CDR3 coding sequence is TGCGCCAGCAGTCTCAAACCGGGACTAGCGGGGTGGGATACGCAGTATTTT.

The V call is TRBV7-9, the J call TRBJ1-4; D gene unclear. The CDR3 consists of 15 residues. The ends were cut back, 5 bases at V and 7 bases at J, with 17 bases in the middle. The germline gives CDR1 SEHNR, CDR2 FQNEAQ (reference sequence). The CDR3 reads CASSPPGGSAEKLFF. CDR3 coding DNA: TGTGCCAGCAGCCCCCCGGGAGGGTCGGCTGAAAAACTGTTTTTT.

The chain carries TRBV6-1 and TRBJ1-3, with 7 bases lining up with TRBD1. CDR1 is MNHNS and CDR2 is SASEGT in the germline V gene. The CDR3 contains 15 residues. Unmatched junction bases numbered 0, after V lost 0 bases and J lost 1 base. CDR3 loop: CASSEATGSGNTIYF. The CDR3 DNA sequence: TGTGCCAGCAGTGAAGCGACAGGGTCTGGAAACACCATATATTTT.

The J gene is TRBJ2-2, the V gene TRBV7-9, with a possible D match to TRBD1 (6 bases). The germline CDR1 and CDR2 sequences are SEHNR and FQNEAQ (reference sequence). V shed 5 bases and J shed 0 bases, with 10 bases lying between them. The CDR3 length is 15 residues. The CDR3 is CASSHRAPNTGELFF. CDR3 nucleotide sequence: TGTGCCAGCAGCCACAGGGCTCCGAACACCGGGGAGCTGTTTTTT.

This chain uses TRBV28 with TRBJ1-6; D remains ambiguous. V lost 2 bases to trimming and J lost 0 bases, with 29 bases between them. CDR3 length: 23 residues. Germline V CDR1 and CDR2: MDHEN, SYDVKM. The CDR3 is CASSLQMVSGRPWQNSYNSPLHF. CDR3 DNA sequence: TGTGCCAGCAGTTTACAGATGGTTAGTGGACGGCCCTGGCAAAACTCCTATAATTCACCCCTCCACTTT.

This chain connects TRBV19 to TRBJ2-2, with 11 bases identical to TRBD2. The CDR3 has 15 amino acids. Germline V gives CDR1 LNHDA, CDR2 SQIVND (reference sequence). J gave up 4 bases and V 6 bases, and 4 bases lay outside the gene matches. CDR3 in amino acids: CASSRGLAATGELFF. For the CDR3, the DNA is TGTGCCAGTAGCCGGGGACTAGCGGCCACCGGGGAGCTGTTTTTT.

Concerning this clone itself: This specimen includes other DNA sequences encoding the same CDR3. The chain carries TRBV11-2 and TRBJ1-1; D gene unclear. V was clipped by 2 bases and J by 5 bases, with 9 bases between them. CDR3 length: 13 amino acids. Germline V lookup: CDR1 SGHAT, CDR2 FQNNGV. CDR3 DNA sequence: TGTGCCAGCAGCTTAAGCGCCGGAACTGAAGCTTTCTTT. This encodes CASSLSAGTEAFF.

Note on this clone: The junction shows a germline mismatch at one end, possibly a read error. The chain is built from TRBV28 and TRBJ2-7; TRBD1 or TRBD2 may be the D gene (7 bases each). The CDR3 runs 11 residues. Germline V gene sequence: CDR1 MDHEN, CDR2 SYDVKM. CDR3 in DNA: TGTGCCAGCAGTCTGGGAGGGACAGTTAACTTC. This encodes CASSLGGTVNF.

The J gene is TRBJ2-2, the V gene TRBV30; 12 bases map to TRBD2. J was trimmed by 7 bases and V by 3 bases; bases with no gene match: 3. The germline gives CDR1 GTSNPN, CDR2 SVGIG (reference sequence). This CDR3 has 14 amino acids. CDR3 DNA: TGTGCCTGGAGCCTAGCGGGAGGGGTCGGGGAGCTGTTTTTT. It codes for CAWSLAGGVGELFF. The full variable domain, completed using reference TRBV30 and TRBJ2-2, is SQTIHQWPATLVQPVGSPLSLECTVEGTSNPNLYWYRQAAGRGLQLLFYSVGIGQISSEVPQNLSASRPQDRQFILSSKKLLLSDSGFYLCAWSLAGGVGELFFGEGSRLTVL.

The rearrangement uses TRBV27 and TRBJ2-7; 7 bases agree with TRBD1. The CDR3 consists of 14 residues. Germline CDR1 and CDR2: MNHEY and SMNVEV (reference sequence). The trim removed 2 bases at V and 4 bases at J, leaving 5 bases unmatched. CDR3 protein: CASSLRQGWYEQYF. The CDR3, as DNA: TGTGCCAGCAGTTTACGACAGGGTTGGTACGAGCAGTACTTC.

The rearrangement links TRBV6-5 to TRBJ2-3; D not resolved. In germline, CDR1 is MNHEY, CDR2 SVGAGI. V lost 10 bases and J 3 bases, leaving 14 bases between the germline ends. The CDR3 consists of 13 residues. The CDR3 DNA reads TGTGCCACCTCGGGCGTGGTAACAGATACGCAGTATTTT. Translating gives CATSGVVTDTQYF.